What follows are 15 T cell receptor beta chains derived from one specimen sequenced in a study of T cell repertoires in ileal Crohn's disease. Assay: immunoSEQ multiplex PCR; the TCRdb copy retains only in-frame clones and omits some. The sample carries 8,000 or so clones, about three quarters recorded once. Sequencing used ileal tissue. Receptors originate from an adult with Crohn's disease.

By share, this clone ranks as large. The chain carries TRBV9 and TRBJ2-1; D might be TRBD1 (5 bases). The CDR3 contains 17 residues. V was clipped by 0 bases and J by 4 bases, with 17 bases between them. Germline V CDR1 and CDR2: SGDLS, YYNGEE. CDR3 loop: CASSVAGSTPTYNEQFF. The CDR3 DNA follows: TGTGCCAGCAGCGTAGCAGGGTCCACGCCCACGTACAATGAGCAGTTCTTC.

The chain couples TRBV4-3 to TRBJ2-7, with 8 bases aligning to TRBD1. J lost 5 bases, V lost 4 bases, and 10 bases had no gene match. CDR3 size: 15 residues. CDR1 and CDR2 from the germline V gene are LGHNA and YSLEER. CDR3 region: CASSRWTGSLDEQYF. DNA of the CDR3: TGCGCCAGCAGCCGCTGGACAGGGTCGTTGGACGAGCAGTACTTC.

The chain joins TRBV14 to TRBJ2-5; no definite D call. CDR1 SGHDN and CDR2 FVKESK come from the germline V gene. The V gene lost 4 bases and the J gene lost 5 bases, with 8 bases spanning the gap. The CDR3 has 12 amino acids. The CDR3 DNA reads as TGTGCCAGCAGCCGATTCGGTGAGACCCAGTACTTC. Its translation: CASSRFGETQYF.

The chain carries TRBV7-2 and TRBJ2-5, with 7 nucleotides matching TRBD2. Germline trimming cut 3 bases from V and 2 bases from J; bases unmatched to any gene: 3. The CDR3 runs 14 residues. Germline loops: CDR1 SGHTA, CDR2 FQGNSA. CDR3 region: CASSLQAGQETQYF. Written as DNA, the CDR3 is TGTGCCAGCAGCTTGCAAGCGGGACAAGAGACCCAGTACTTC.

This rearrangement joins TRBV11-2 to TRBJ1-2; 9 positions match TRBD1. The junction had 8 bases not matched to a gene; V was cut back by 4 bases and J by 5 bases. The CDR3 covers 15 residues. The germline V gene encodes CDR1 SGHAT and CDR2 FQNNGV. The CDR3 DNA reads TGTGCCAGCAGCTCCGGGACAGGGATGGGATATGGCTACACCTTC. Protein sequence: CASSSGTGMGYGYTF.

V usage is TRBV7-2 and J usage is TRBJ2-3; 10 nucleotides align to TRBD2. V was clipped by 5 bases and J by 6 bases; unmatched bases: 17. Germline V gives CDR1 SGHTA, CDR2 FQGNSA. This CDR3 is built from 18 residues. CDR3 in amino acids: CASSGVAGGPHAGDTQYF. CDR3 bases: TGTGCCAGCAGCGGAGTAGCGGGGGGTCCCCACGCTGGGGATACGCAGTATTTT.

Judged by abundance, this clone is large. The chain combines TRBV6-5 with TRBJ2-1, with TRBD2 matching over 11 bases. J lost 5 bases, V lost 7 bases, and 7 bases had no gene match. This CDR3 contains 15 residues. Germline V gene sequence: CDR1 MNHEY, CDR2 SVGAGI. CDR3 protein: CASNRLAGYDNEQFF. DNA for the CDR3: TGTGCCAGCAACAGACTAGCGGGGTATGACAATGAGCAGTTCTTC.

The chain uses TRBV27 and TRBJ2-7; 10 bases are a match to TRBD1. Losses at the gene ends were 3 bases for V and 2 bases for J; bases not matched to a gene: 4. Germline V gene sequence: CDR1 MNHEY, CDR2 SMNVEV (reference sequence). The CDR3 extends over 15 amino acids. CDR3: CASSLSGTGAYEQYF. The CDR3, as DNA: TGTGCCAGCAGTTTGAGCGGGACAGGGGCCTACGAGCAGTACTTC.

The chain is built from TRBV10-1 and TRBJ1-1; TRBD1 is a possible D gene (5 bases). CDR1 and CDR2 (germline): WNHNN, SYGVQD (reference sequence). V was pared by 6 bases and J by 1 base, with 24 bases between. This CDR3 spans 18 amino acids. The CDR3 sequence is CASRGVGRATMENTEAFF. DNA for the CDR3: TGCGCCAGCAGGGGGGTCGGGAGGGCCACTATGGAGAACACTGAAGCTTTCTTT.

V and J are TRBV19 and TRBJ2-3, with D perhaps matching TRBD1 (5 bases). V shed 8 bases and J shed 0 bases, with 12 bases lying between them. The CDR3 spans 14 residues. Germline loops: CDR1 LNHDA, CDR2 SQIVND (reference sequence). As DNA, the CDR3 is TGTGCCAGTCGGAGACAGCTTAGCACAGATACGCAGTATTTT. Translating it yields CASRRQLSTDTQYF.

The genes are TRBV7-8 and TRBJ2-5; D gene uncertain. CDR1 and CDR2 (germline): SGHVS, FQNEAQ. The V end was cut by 3 bases, the J end by 2 bases, with 7 bases between. The CDR3 consists of 13 residues. CDR3 loop: CASSFVLQETQYF. The CDR3 nucleotides read TGTGCCAGCAGCTTCGTCTTACAAGAGACCCAGTACTTC.

This chain uses TRBV6-6 with TRBJ1-1; 12 bases line up with TRBD1. The CDR3 length is 15 residues. The germline V gene has CDR1 MNHNY and CDR2 SVGAGI (reference sequence). Trimming removed 0 bases from V and 10 bases from J; junction bases left unmatched: 6. DNA for the CDR3: TGTGCCAGCAGTTACTCGGGACAGGGGGCGCGAGTAGCTTTCTTT. Translated: CASSYSGQGARVAFF.

The chain has TRBV4-3 and TRBJ2-6; 8 bases are a match to TRBD1. The CDR3 contains 19 residues. Germline values: CDR1 LGHNA, CDR2 YSLEER. V lost 0 bases to trimming and J lost 1 base; unmatched junction nucleotides: 8. CDR3 coding DNA: TGCGCCAGCAGCCAAGAAGTGAGGACAGGGATATCTGGGGCCAACGTCCTGACTTTC. It yields the protein CASSQEVRTGISGANVLTF.

V is TRBV7-3 and J is TRBJ2-6; the D is unclear. The V gene lost 4 bases and the J gene lost 0 bases, with 7 bases spanning the gap. Germline CDR1 is SGHTA and CDR2 is FQGTGA. There are 15 residues in the CDR3. The CDR3 here is CASSSSPSGANVLTF. The CDR3 DNA reads TGTGCCAGCAGCTCTTCTCCCTCTGGGGCCAACGTCCTGACTTTC.

As for this clone: Lacking the conserved final phenylalanine or tryptophan, this CDR3 likely reflects a read error. V gene TRBV6-5 combines with J gene TRBJ1-2; 8 bases line up with TRBD1. The CDR3 loop spans 14 amino acids. J was trimmed by 7 bases and V by 0 bases; bases with no gene match: 4. Germline lookup yields CDR1 MNHEY and CDR2 SVGAGI. The CDR3 spells CASSYSDRAGGYTL. The CDR3 DNA is TGTGCCAGCAGTTACTCGGACAGGGCGGGTGGCTACACCCTC.